This TCR beta chain is drawn from a study of blood T cell repertoires in COVID-19. Study at large: T cells, B-cell-depleted T cells, or PBMCs provided the cDNA or gDNA that served as material.

CDR3 length equals 14 residues. Looked up from germline, CDR1 is LNHNV and CDR2 is YYDKDF (reference sequence). The J segment lost 5 bases and the V segment lost 8 bases, leaving 10 bases of the junction unmatched. Authors' processing steps: The assay estimated nucleated cells by amplifying reference gene primers. The repertoire was sequenced with immunoSEQ multiplex PCR; TCRdb's copy has only in-frame clones and lacks some. V and J calls and clone size are given by that table; D and trimming were obtained from the DNA. The sample gives some 290,000 clones, about nine tenths of which show up once; 2% to 2.5% is in the top ten.

The rearrangement links TRBV15 to TRBJ2-5; 8 bases are a match to TRBD2. The clonotype comes from a woman aged 45-60 years who had recovered from COVID-19. The sample taken for sequencing was peripheral blood. CDR3 residues: CATSSGSSWETQYF. The DNA of the CDR3 is TGTGCCACCTCGAGCGGGAGTTCTTGGGAGACCCAGTACTTC.